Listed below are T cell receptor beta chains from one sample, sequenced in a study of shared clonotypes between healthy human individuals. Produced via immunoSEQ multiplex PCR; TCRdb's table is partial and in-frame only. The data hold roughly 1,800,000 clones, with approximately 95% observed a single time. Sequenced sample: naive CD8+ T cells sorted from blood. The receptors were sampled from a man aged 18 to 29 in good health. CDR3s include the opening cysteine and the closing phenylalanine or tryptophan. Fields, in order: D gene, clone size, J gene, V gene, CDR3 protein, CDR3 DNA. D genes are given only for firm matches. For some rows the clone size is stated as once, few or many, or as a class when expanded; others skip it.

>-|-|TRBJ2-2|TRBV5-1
CASSVAPGELFF
TGCGCCAGCAGCGTCGCCCCCGGGGAGCTGTTTTTT
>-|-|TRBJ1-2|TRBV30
CAWSGSQGDYTF
TGTGCCTGGAGTGGGTCGCAGGGTGACTACACCTTC
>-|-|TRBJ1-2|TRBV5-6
CASSFVDPGGGYTF
TGTGCCAGCAGCTTTGTTGACCCAGGTGGAGGCTACACCTTC
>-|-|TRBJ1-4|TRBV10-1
CASSESPDMEEKLFF
TGCGCCAGCAGTGAGTCACCCGATATGGAGGAAAAACTGTTTTTT
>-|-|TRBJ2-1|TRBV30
CASPSRAGSYNEQFF
TGTGCCTCACCATCCAGGGCGGGCTCCTACAATGAGCAGTTCTTC
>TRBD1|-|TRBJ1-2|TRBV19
CAGSSGGKGYTF
TGTGCCGGATCATCAGGGGGTAAGGGCTACACCTTC
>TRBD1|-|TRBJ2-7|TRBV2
CASRPGQAYYEQYF
TGTGCCAGCAGGCCGGGACAGGCATACTACGAGCAGTACTTC
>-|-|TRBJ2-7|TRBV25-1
CASSPEQLTLGEQYF
TGTGCCAGCAGTCCCGAGCAACTAACATTGGGTGAGCAGTACTTC
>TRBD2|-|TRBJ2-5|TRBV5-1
CASSPGLAGVTETQYF
TGCGCCAGCAGCCCTGGACTAGCGGGAGTAACAGAGACCCAGTACTTC
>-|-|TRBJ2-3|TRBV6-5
CASSYNGDTQYF
TGTGCCAGCAGTTACAATGGAGATACGCAGTATTTT
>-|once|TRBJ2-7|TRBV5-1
CASSPPFGQVEQYF
TGCGCCAGCAGCCCCCCGTTCGGCCAGGTCGAGCAGTACTTC
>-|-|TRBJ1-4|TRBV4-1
CASSTAYETVPNEKLFF
TGCGCCAGCAGCACAGCTTACGAAACGGTTCCTAATGAAAAACTGTTTTTT
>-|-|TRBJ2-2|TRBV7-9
CASSLPEGTGELFF
TGTGCCAGCAGCTTACCTGAAGGAACCGGGGAGCTGTTTTTT
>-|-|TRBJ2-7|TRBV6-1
CASSPRRHYEQYF
TGTGCCAGCAGCCCCAGGAGGCACTACGAGCAGTACTTC
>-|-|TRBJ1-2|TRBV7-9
CASSSGSNYGYTF
TGTGCCAGCAGCTCAGGCTCTAACTATGGCTACACCTTC
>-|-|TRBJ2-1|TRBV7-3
CASSSLRLDQYNEQFF
TGTGCCAGCAGTTCCCTCAGACTCGACCAGTACAATGAGCAGTTCTTC
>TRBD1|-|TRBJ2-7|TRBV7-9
CASSLRGPGTGADEQYF
TGTGCCAGCAGCTTAAGGGGTCCGGGGACAGGGGCGGACGAGCAGTACTTC
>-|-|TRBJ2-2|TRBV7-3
CASSPTGPGELFF
TGTGCCAGCAGCCCTACGGGGCCCGGGGAGCTGTTTTTT
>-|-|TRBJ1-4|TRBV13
CASSLDRVNLGEKLFF
TGTGCCAGCAGCTTAGACAGGGTGAATTTAGGCGAAAAACTGTTTTTT
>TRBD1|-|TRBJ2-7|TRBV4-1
CASSQDLMTGAYEQYF
TGCGCCAGCAGCCAAGACTTGATGACAGGGGCCTACGAGCAGTACTTC
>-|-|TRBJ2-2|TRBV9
CASSRDGGTGELFF
TGTGCCAGCAGCAGAGATGGGGGGACCGGGGAGCTGTTTTTT
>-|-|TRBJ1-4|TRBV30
CAWSVGTLNEKLFF
TGTGCCTGGAGTGTGGGGACATTAAATGAAAAACTGTTTTTT
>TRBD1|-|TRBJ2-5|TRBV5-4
CASSHWDRAAETQYF
TGTGCCAGCAGCCACTGGGACAGGGCCGCCGAGACCCAGTACTTC
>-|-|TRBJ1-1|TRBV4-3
CASSQESAGWGRMNTEAFF
TGCGCCAGCAGCCAAGAATCGGCAGGATGGGGCCGGATGAACACTGAAGCTTTCTTT
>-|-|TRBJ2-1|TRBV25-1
CASSEFQGRTDNEQFF
TGTGCCAGCAGTGAATTCCAGGGGCGCACCGACAATGAGCAGTTCTTC
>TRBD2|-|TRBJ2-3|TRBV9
CASSVVDSGGEGDTQYF
TGTGCCAGCAGCGTAGTGGATAGCGGGGGAGAGGGGGATACGCAGTATTTT
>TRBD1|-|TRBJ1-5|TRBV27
CASSSDRVQQPQHF
TGTGCCAGCAGTTCGGACAGGGTACAACAGCCCCAGCATTTT
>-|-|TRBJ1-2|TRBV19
CASSPRARDGYTF
TGTGCCAGTAGTCCTAGGGCCAGGGATGGCTACACCTTC
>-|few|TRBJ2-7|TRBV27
CASSISGSYEQYF
TGTGCCAGCAGTATTAGCGGCTCCTACGAGCAGTACTTC
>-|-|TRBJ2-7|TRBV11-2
CASSFGHPNEQYF
TGTGCCAGCAGCTTCGGACACCCCAACGAGCAGTACTTC
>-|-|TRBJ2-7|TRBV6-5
CASSYRVEGERYF
TGTGCCAGCAGTTATAGAGTAGAGGGAGAGCGGTACTTC
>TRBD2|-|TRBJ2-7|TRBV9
CASSVAGGGAYEQYF
TGTGCCAGCAGCGTAGCGGGGGGGGGTGCCTACGAGCAGTACTTC
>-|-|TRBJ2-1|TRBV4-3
CASSQGTTDISYNEQFF
TGCGCCAGCAGCCAGGGTACCACAGATATCTCCTACAATGAGCAGTTCTTC
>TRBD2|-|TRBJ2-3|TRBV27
CASSPRTSGGFTDTQYF
TGTGCCAGCAGTCCACGGACTAGCGGGGGATTCACAGATACGCAGTATTTT
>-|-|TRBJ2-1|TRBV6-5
CASSTSHLVNEQFF
TGTGCCAGCAGCACCTCCCACCTCGTAAATGAGCAGTTCTTC
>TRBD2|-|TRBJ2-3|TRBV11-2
CASSQTSGGTDTQYF
TGTGCCAGCAGCCAGACTAGCGGGGGAACAGATACGCAGTATTTT
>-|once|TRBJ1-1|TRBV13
CASSPPSDSRAFF
TGTGCCAGCAGCCCCCCCAGCGACAGCCGCGCTTTCTTT
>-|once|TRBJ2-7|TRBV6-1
CASSDPQAILGHEQYF
TGTGCCAGCAGTGACCCACAGGCGATATTAGGGCACGAGCAGTACTTC
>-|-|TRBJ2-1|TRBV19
CASSTEGGGRHEQFF
TGTGCCAGTAGTACCGAGGGAGGAGGGCGGCATGAGCAGTTCTTC
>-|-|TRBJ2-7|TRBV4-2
CASSQEVGTSAYEQYF
TGTGCCAGCAGCCAAGAGGTCGGGACATCCGCTTACGAGCAGTACTTC
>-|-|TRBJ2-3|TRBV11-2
CASSSVTDTQYF
TGTGCCAGCAGCTCCGTAACAGATACGCAGTATTTT
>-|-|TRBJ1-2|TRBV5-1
CASSFETNYGYTF
TGCGCCAGCAGCTTCGAGACTAACTATGGCTACACCTTC
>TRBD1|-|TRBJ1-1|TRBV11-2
CASSSHATGDTEAFF
TGTGCCAGCAGCTCTCACGCGACAGGGGATACTGAAGCTTTCTTT
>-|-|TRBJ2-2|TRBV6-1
CASSEVTGELFF
TGTGCCAGCAGTGAAGTAACCGGGGAGCTGTTTTTT
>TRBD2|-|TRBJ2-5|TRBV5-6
CASSLGWGGTQYF
TGTGCCAGCAGCCTGGGCTGGGGGGGGACCCAGTACTTC
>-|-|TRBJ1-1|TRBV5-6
CASSLPGPNTEAFF
TGTGCCAGCAGCTTGCCAGGGCCGAACACTGAAGCTTTCTTT
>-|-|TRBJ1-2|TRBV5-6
CASSLEGGNYGYTF
TGTGCCAGCAGCTTGGAAGGTGGGAACTATGGCTACACCTTC
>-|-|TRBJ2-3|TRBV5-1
CASNTGALADTQYF
TGCGCCAGTAATACAGGTGCTCTCGCAGATACGCAGTATTTT
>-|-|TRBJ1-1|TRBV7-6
CASSLIGVRGTEAFF
TGTGCCAGCAGCTTAATCGGAGTTCGGGGCACTGAAGCTTTCTTT
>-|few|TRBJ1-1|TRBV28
CASSFVVNTEAFF
TGTGCCAGCAGTTTCGTGGTGAACACTGAAGCTTTCTTT
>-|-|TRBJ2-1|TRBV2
CASSSGNLGQFF
TGTGCCAGCAGTTCCGGGAACCTGGGGCAGTTCTTC
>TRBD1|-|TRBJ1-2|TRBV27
CASSLESQGVTGYTF
TGTGCCAGCAGTTTAGAGTCCCAGGGGGTGACTGGCTACACCTTC